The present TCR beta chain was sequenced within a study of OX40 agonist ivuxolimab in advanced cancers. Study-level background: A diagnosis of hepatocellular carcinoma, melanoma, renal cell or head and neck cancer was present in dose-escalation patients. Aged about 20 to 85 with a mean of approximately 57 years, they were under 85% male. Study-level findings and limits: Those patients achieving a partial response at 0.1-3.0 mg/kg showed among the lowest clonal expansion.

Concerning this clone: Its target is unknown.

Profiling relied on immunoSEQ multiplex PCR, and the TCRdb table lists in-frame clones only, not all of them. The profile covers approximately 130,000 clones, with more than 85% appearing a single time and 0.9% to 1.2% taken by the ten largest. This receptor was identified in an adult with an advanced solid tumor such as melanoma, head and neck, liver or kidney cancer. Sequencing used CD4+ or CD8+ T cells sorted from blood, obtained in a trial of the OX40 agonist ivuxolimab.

CDR3 DNA sequence: TGCGCCAGCAGCCAAGGGCCTTGGGGAACTAATGAAAAACTGTTTTTT. It translates to CASSQGPWGTNEKLFF. The chain couples TRBV4-3 to TRBJ1-4; D ambiguous. CDR1 is LGHNA and CDR2 is YSLEER in the germline V gene. Trimming removed 1 base from V and 1 base from J, with 10 bases in between. This CDR3 has 16 amino acids.